Listed here are 30 T cell receptor beta chains from one sample, sequenced in a study of glioma-infiltrating T cells. Amplification of TCR alpha and beta CDR3 regions from RNA used iRepertoire nested multiplex PCR. TCRdb ran MiXCR on the multiplex PCR reads and lists one entry per CDR3 protein. The data show tens of thousands of distinct CDR3 sequences, with 20% to 25% seen just once and roughly 7% held by the top ten. The sample was glioma tissue, nonneoplastic brain tissue, or PBMCs (not recorded which). All receptors come from a human donor with low-grade glioma or glioblastoma, undergoing nonglioma brain surgery, or in good health (not recorded which).

Of note for this clonotype: A read error may account for a junction end that differs from germline. The chain is built from TRBV10-2 and TRBJ2-3; D unresolved. CDR1 and CDR2 from the germline V gene are WSHSY and SAAADI. CDR3 size: 14 residues. CDR3 nucleotide sequence: TGTGCCAGCAGTGATTTGGCAGTCAGGCCCCCGCAGTATTTT. This codes for CASSDLAVRPPQYF.

Many counts were recorded for this clonotype. The rearrangement joins TRBV20-1 to TRBJ1-6; no clear D gene. Germline values: CDR1 DFQATT, CDR2 SNEGSKA (reference sequence). The CDR3 consists of 14 residues. V was trimmed by 3 bases and J by 6 bases, leaving 12 bases between them. Written as DNA, the CDR3 is TGCAGTGCTAGTCGAGGGTCTGTTAATTCACCCCTCCACTTT. Protein product: CSASRGSVNSPLHF.

This clonotype was counted ten times or more. The chain links TRBV11-2 to TRBJ2-1; 11 nucleotides line up with TRBD2. The germline V gene encodes CDR1 SGHAT and CDR2 FQNNGV. The V segment lost 4 bases and the J segment 0 bases; nucleotides outside the gene matches: 5. The CDR3 loop spans 17 amino acids. The CDR3: CASSSAGLAVSYNEQFF. The CDR3 DNA follows: TGTGCCAGCAGCTCAGCGGGACTAGCGGTCTCCTACAATGAGCAGTTCTTC.

This chain uses TRBV18 with TRBJ2-5, with TRBD2 matching over 11 bases. V dropped 2 bases and J dropped 3; count of bases not matched to a gene: 8. Germline assignment: CDR1 KGHSH and CDR2 LQKENI. The CDR3 runs to 17 residues. CDR3 in amino acids: CASSPFLPGLAEETQYF. CDR3 sequence (DNA): TGTGCCAGCTCACCATTCCTACCGGGACTAGCGGAAGAGACCCAGTACTTC.

This clonotype was counted only a few times. The chain has TRBV11-2 and TRBJ2-5, with 10 bases that match TRBD2. Unmatched junction bases numbered 10, after V lost 2 bases and J lost 1 base. From germline, CDR1 is SGHAT and CDR2 FQNNGV. The CDR3 is 18 residues long. The CDR3: CASSLRGLAGEAQETQYF. The CDR3 DNA is TGTGCCAGCAGCTTAAGAGGCCTAGCGGGAGAGGCCCAAGAGACCCAGTACTTC.

This clonotype was picked up many times. The gene calls are TRBV11-2 and TRBJ1-4; D remains unclear. Germline V lookup: CDR1 SGHAT, CDR2 FQNNGV. V lost 5 bases and J 0 bases, leaving 13 bases between the germline ends. The CDR3 has 16 residues. Here the CDR3 reads CASSLTTGATNEKLFF. The CDR3 nucleotides are TGTGCCAGCAGCCTTACGACGGGTGCAACTAATGAAAAACTGTTTTTT.

The gene calls are TRBV12-3 or TRBV12-4 and TRBJ2-7; 7 bases agree with TRBD1. The CDR3 extends over 13 amino acids. J gave up 5 bases and V 7 bases, and 8 bases lay outside the gene matches. CDR3 residues: CASNHRGVDEQYF. The DNA of the CDR3 is TGTGCCAGCAACCACAGGGGAGTCGACGAGCAGTACTTC.

In this sample, this clonotype turned up many times. The genes are TRBV6-1 and TRBJ1-5, with a weak D call TRBD1 (5 bases). The germline V and J ends were trimmed by 6 bases and 2 bases, with 11 bases remaining between them. The CDR3 spans 14 residues. CDR1 is MNHNS, CDR2 SASEGT, per germline. DNA for the CDR3: TGTGCCAGCAGCGCCAGGGAGCGCAATCAGCCCCAGCATTTT. The encoded protein is CASSARERNQPQHF.

This clonotype was recorded many times. The chain recombines TRBV20-1 with TRBJ2-1; TRBD1 matches 10 bases. The length of the CDR3 is 14 residues. With 5 bases clipped from V and 9 bases from J, the junction kept 10 bases outside the gene matches. Germline V gene data show CDR1 as DFQATT and CDR2 as SNEGSKA (reference sequence). The CDR3 loop is CSALPGQGMSEQFF. The CDR3, as DNA: TGCAGTGCTTTGCCGGGACAGGGGATGAGTGAGCAGTTCTTC.

This clonotype was observed many times. The CDR3 coding sequence is TGTGCCAGCAGTTACTCACTAGCGAGGCCTTGGGATGAGCAGTTCTTC. This sequence encodes CASSYSLARPWDEQFF. The gene calls are TRBV6-2 or TRBV6-3 and TRBJ2-1, with TRBD2 identical over 7 bases. Germline V gives CDR1 MNHEY, CDR2 SVGEGT. The CDR3 is 16 amino acids. Trimming removed 0 bases from V and 8 bases from J; junction bases left unmatched: 10.

This clonotype came up many times. The gene calls are TRBV4-2 and TRBJ1-3; no clear D. This CDR3 has 15 residues. The germline V gene encodes CDR1 LGHNA and CDR2 YNFKEQ. Trimming removed 0 bases at V and 4 bases at J, with 10 bases between. This CDR3 is CASSQEAGRGNTIYF. Here the CDR3 DNA reads TGTGCCAGCAGCCAAGAGGCTGGGCGGGGAAACACCATATATTTT.

The rearrangement links TRBV7-9 to TRBJ1-5, with a weak D call TRBD1 (6 bases). Per the germline V gene, CDR1 is SEHNR and CDR2 is FQNEAQ (reference sequence). The CDR3 is made up of 20 amino acids. The V and J ends lost 0 bases and 1 base respectively, with 22 bases between them. The CDR3 reads CASSLADEQGRFRSNQPQHF. The CDR3 bases are TGTGCCAGCAGCTTAGCGGATGAACAGGGCAGGTTTCGGAGCAATCAGCCCCAGCATTTT.

At least ten counts were recorded for this clonotype. The V and J genes are TRBV4-2 and TRBJ2-1; D remains ambiguous. CDR1 and CDR2 from the germline V gene are LGHNA and YNFKEQ. Between the trimmed V and J ends, which lost 0 bases and 2 bases, there was a span of 8 bases. This CDR3 is 15 amino acids long. CDR3 amino acids: CASSQESLTYNEQFF. In nucleotides, the CDR3 is TGTGCCAGCAGCCAAGAGAGCCTTACCTACAATGAGCAGTTCTTC.

The CDR3 bases are TGTGCCAGCTCACCCCGGACAGAGAGCACAGATACGCAGTATTTT. Translating it yields CASSPRTESTDTQYF. This chain links TRBV18 with TRBJ2-3, with D possibly matching TRBD1 (6 bases). The CDR3 sequence is 15 residues long. Germline V CDR1 and CDR2: KGHSH, LQKENI. V was clipped by 3 bases and J by 0 bases, with 10 bases between them.

To note about this clonotype: Sequence at one end of the junction differs from germline and may be a read error. The chain links TRBV5-1 to TRBJ2-3; D remains unclear. This CDR3 comprises 15 residues. Germline values: CDR1 SGHRS, CDR2 YFSETQ. The DNA of the CDR3 is TGCGCCAGCAGCTTGGGACCTTTTAGCACAGATACGCGGTATTTT. Protein sequence: CASSLGPFSTDTRYF.

To note about this clonotype: A much bigger clone sits one base away, suggesting this may be a read error. The chain combines TRBV2 with TRBJ2-7, with 8 bases matching TRBD1. This CDR3 is built from 16 residues. V dropped 6 bases and J dropped 0; count of bases not matched to a gene: 10. Germline CDR1 is SNHLY and CDR2 is FYNNEI. CDR3 bases: TGTGCCAGCAGGGACGCCGGGACAGGTAGCTCCTACGAGCAGTACTTC. Encoded protein: CASRDAGTGSSYEQYF.

The table lists this clonotype with many counts. This clone may be a read error of a much larger clone one base away. The chain joins TRBV27 to TRBJ2-7; possible D gene TRBD1, 6 bases. The germline CDR1 and CDR2 sequences are MNHEY and SMNVEV (reference sequence). The CDR3 sequence is 16 residues long. CDR3 sequence reads: CASSLSWTVPPYEQHF. The CDR3 DNA is TGTGCCAGCAGTTTGAGTTGGACAGTACCACCCTACGAGCAGCACTTC.

On this clonotype itself: This clone may be a read error of a much larger clone one base away. This sequence joins TRBV18 and TRBJ2-7; D remains unclear. The germline gives CDR1 KGHSH, CDR2 LQKENI. Deletions cut 8 bases from V and 0 bases from J, with 14 bases between. CDR3 length equals 14 residues. The CDR3 DNA follows: TGTGCCAGCACACGGAGCACTGCCTCCTACGAGCAGTACTTC. Translated: CASTRSTASYEQYF. Complete variable domain (other parts from reference TRBV18 and TRBJ2-7): NAGVMQNPRHLVRRRGQEARLRCSPMKGHSHVYWYRQLPEEGLKFMVYLQKENIIDESGMPKERFSAEFPKEGPSILRIQQVVRGDSAAYFCASTRSTASYEQYFGPGTRLTVT.

The CDR3 loop is CASSPGQDFYEQYF. DNA of the CDR3: TGTGCCAGCTCCCCGGGACAGGATTTCTACGAGCAGTACTTC. The J gene is TRBJ2-7, the V gene TRBV18, with TRBD1 matching over 8 bases. This CDR3 is 14 amino acids long. Germline V gene lookup returns CDR1 KGHSH and CDR2 LQKENI. Trimming took 6 bases from V and 3 from J; bases not matched to a gene: 7.

This clonotype has a count of ten or more. The chain uses TRBV12-3 or TRBV12-4 and TRBJ2-2; no clear D gene. The CDR3 totals 13 residues. Trimming took off 5 bases at V and 7 bases at J, with 11 bases between the two ends. CDR3 DNA sequence: TGTGCCAGCAGTCAAGGCTGGAACGGGGAGCTGTTTTTT. It translates to CASSQGWNGELFF.

The chain links TRBV5-1 to TRBJ2-1; D possibly corresponds to TRBD2 (6 bases). The CDR3 sequence is 14 residues long. CDR1 SGHRS and CDR2 YFSETQ come from the germline V gene. Trimming left V 5 bases short and J 0 bases short, with 9 bases between. The CDR3, as DNA: TGCGCCAGCAGTTCCGGGGGCTCCTACAATGAGCAGTTCTTC. It is translated as CASSSGGSYNEQFF.

This clonotype occurred many times. This rearrangement joins TRBV10-1 to TRBJ2-3; 7 positions match TRBD1. V lost 5 bases to trimming and J lost 9 bases; unmatched junction nucleotides: 8. CDR1 and CDR2 from the germline V gene are WNHNN and SYGVQD (reference sequence). The CDR3 loop spans 13 amino acids. As DNA, the CDR3 is TGCGCCAGCAGTCCGGGACAAGGGGGCACGCAGTATTTT. Translated: CASSPGQGGTQYF.

This clonotype has at least ten counts. This chain connects TRBV19 to TRBJ2-2; 12 bases match TRBD2. Germline V lookup: CDR1 LNHDA, CDR2 SQIVND (reference sequence). The CDR3 totals 18 residues. With V trimmed by 7 bases and J by 4 bases, 13 bases remained unmatched. CDR3 DNA sequence: TGTGCCAGTACCCCTGGGAGACTAGCGGGAGTGGTCACCGGGGAGCTGTTTTTT. Encoded protein: CASTPGRLAGVVTGELFF. Variable domain in full (rest from reference TRBV19 and TRBJ2-2): DGGITQSPKYLFRKEGQNVTLSCEQNLNHDAMYWYRQDPGQGLRLIYYSQIVNDFQKGDIAEGYSVSREKKESFPLTVTSAQKNPTAFYLCASTPGRLAGVVTGELFFGEGSRLTVL.

Of note for this clonotype: This may come from a read error, since a much larger clone is one base off. CDR3 loop: CASSLYPQFIPDTQYF. CDR3 DNA sequence: TGTGCCAGCAGCTTATACCCCCAGTTTATCCCAGATACGCAGTATTTT. The V and J genes are TRBV7-6 and TRBJ2-3; D unresolved. The CDR3 has 16 residues. With 2 bases removed from V and 4 bases from J, the gap between germline ends came to 16 bases. Germline CDR1 and CDR2: SGHVS and FNYEAQ.

At least ten counts were recorded for this clonotype. The chain carries TRBV6-1 and TRBJ1-1; tentatively, D is TRBD1 (6 bases). CDR3 length: 13 amino acids. Germline loops: CDR1 MNHNS, CDR2 SASEGT. V dropped 6 bases and J dropped 8 bases, with 16 bases sitting between them. The CDR3 DNA is TGTGCCAGCAGCGAGGGACACGCGACCGAAGCTTTCTTT. This codes for CASSEGHATEAFF.

Note on this clonotype: This may be a read error, as it is one base from a much larger clone. The missing conserved phenylalanine or tryptophan at the end of this CDR3 makes a read error likely. The chain is built from TRBV6-1 and TRBJ2-3; D could derive from TRBD1 or TRBD2 (6 bases each). Germline V gives CDR1 MNHNS, CDR2 SASEGT. The CDR3 spans 18 residues. The V gene lost 2 bases and the J gene lost 2 bases, with 20 bases spanning the gap. In nucleotides, the CDR3 is TGTGCCAGCAGTGAATACCGGGGGCGAGGACGTAACACAGATACGCAGTATCTT. Its protein is CASSEYRGRGRNTDTQYL.

There are many counts of this clonotype. This rearrangement joins TRBV5-1 to TRBJ1-3; D unresolved. V lost 0 bases to trimming and J lost 0 bases, with 7 bases between them. CDR1 SGHRS and CDR2 YFSETQ come from the germline V gene. This CDR3 comprises 15 residues. The chain's CDR3 is CASSLVAASGNTIYF. CDR3 DNA sequence: TGCGCCAGCAGCTTGGTGGCAGCCTCTGGAAACACCATATATTTT.

This sequence joins TRBV12-3 or TRBV12-4 and TRBJ2-5; TRBD2 agrees at 12 bases. The CDR3 spans 15 residues. The V and J ends lost 8 bases and 4 bases, in that order; junction bases with no gene match: 8. CDR3: CASAFPSGGAETQYF. The CDR3 DNA follows: TGTGCCAGCGCCTTCCCTAGCGGGGGGGCAGAGACCCAGTACTTC.

This clonotype appeared once. A clone one base away is much larger, so this may be a read error. This chain uses TRBV12-3 or TRBV12-4 with TRBJ1-6, with TRBD1 matching 9 bases. The CDR3 loop spans 15 amino acids. The CDR3 region is CASSFGDRVHSHLHF. The CDR3 DNA sequence: TGTGCCAGCAGTTTCGGGGACAGGGTACATTCACACCTCCACTTT.

Points on this clonotype: One base away lies a much larger clone, so this may be a sequencing read error. V gene TRBV2 combines with J gene TRBJ2-1, with D unclear. The CDR3 spans 14 residues. The germline V gene encodes CDR1 SNHLY and CDR2 FYNNEI. Trimming removed 9 bases at V and 0 bases at J, with 12 bases between. The CDR3 is CARSRISSYNEQFF. The DNA of the CDR3 is TGTGCCAGAAGTCGAATTAGCTCCTACAATGAGCAGTTCTTC.